This T cell receptor beta chain was observed in a study of CD8 T cells in Susac syndrome. The CDR3 runs to 14 residues. Trimming removed 5 bases at V and 2 bases at J, with 10 bases between. Germline CDR1 and CDR2: SGHTA and FQGNSA. The RNA input was roughly 0.5 to 1 ug, and it was reverse transcribed with random hexamers. In TCRdb, the immunoSEQ multiplex PCR reads were re-called with MiXCR into one record per CDR3 protein. The sample contains about 150,000 distinct CDR3 sequences, about 96% of which appear only once. The source of this sequence is a human donor with Susac syndrome. Material for sequencing was CD4+ T cells from PBMCs. The chain combines TRBV7-2 with TRBJ2-4; D is ambiguous. The DNA for the CDR3 is TGTGCCAGCAGCCAGGACCCGTCCAAAAACATTCAGTACTTC. Residues: CASSQDPSKNIQYF. The entire variable domain, with the rest obtained from reference TRBV7-2 and TRBJ2-4, is as follows: GAGVSQSPSNKVTEKGKDVELRCDPISGHTALYWYRQSLGQGLEFLIYFQGNSAPDKSGLPSDRFSAERTGGSVSTLTIQRTQQEDSAVYLCASSQDPSKNIQYFGAGTRLSVL.